Listed below are T cell receptor beta chains from one sample, sequenced in a study of cytomegalovirus exposure and HLA in healthy donors. Data came from immunoSEQ multiplex PCR; TCRdb stores just in-frame clones and leaves some out. Here the sample spans 150,000 to 200,000 clones, about two thirds being singletons. Sequenced: PBMCs. These receptors all stem from a man younger than 45 in good health and CMV-seropositive. Each CDR3 is given with its conserved first and last residue. Each record gives: J gene, clone size, V gene, D gene, CDR3 DNA, CDR3 protein. A D gene is named only where the DNA matches it firmly. The size entry is marked missing in some rows and otherwise reads once, few, many or a size class.

TRBJ1-2 | . | TRBV6-1 | . | TGTGCCAGCAGTGAATTCAGGGGTTCCTCTAACTATGGCTACACCTTC | CASSEFRGSSNYGYTF
TRBJ1-5 | once | TRBV11-2 | . | TGTGCCAGCAGCTTAGAGGGGCAGCTATGGCAGCCCCAGCATTTT | CASSLEGQLWQPQHF
TRBJ2-7 | few | TRBV6-4 | . | TGTGCCAGCAGTGAACAGTACAGACCCGCCTACGAGCAGTACTTC | CASSEQYRPAYEQYF
TRBJ2-5 | . | TRBV6-5 | . | TGTGCCAGCAGTCAAAACAGGGTTCGCGAGACCCAGTACTTC | CASSQNRVRETQYF
TRBJ2-2 | . | TRBV7-2 | . | TGTGCCAGCAGCTTAGGACGCCTTGGGCAGTCAACCGGGGAGCTGTTTTTT | CASSLGRLGQSTGELFF
TRBJ2-7 | . | TRBV27 | . | TGTGCCAGCAGTTTTATACAGGACCACGAGCAGTACTTC | CASSFIQDHEQYF
TRBJ2-4 | . | TRBV7-9 | TRBD1 | TGTGCCAGCAGCTTAGGAGGGGGCGCGGGCCATGACATTCAGTACTTC | CASSLGGGAGHDIQYF
TRBJ1-2 | . | TRBV5-6 | . | TGTGCCAGCAGCTTGGACAGCTCCTATGGCTACACCTTC | CASSLDSSYGYTF
TRBJ2-7 | . | TRBV11-3 | TRBD2 | TGTGCCACCGGGGCGGGAGGGACCTACGAGCAGTACTTC | CATGAGGTYEQYF
TRBJ2-3 | . | TRBV7-7 | TRBD1 | TGTGCCAGCAGCTTAGCGTTCGGGACAGGGGTAGATACGCAGTATTTT | CASSLAFGTGVDTQYF
TRBJ2-1 | . | TRBV5-1 | . | TGCGTCAGCAGTCCTTACAGAAATGAGCAGTTCTTC | CVSSPYRNEQFF
TRBJ2-6 | . | TRBV7-9 | TRBD1 | TGTGCCAGCAGCCCTCCGGGACAGGGGGCAGCTGGGGCCAACGTCCTGACTTTC | CASSPPGQGAAGANVLTF
TRBJ1-2 | few | TRBV27 | . | TGTGCCAGCAGTCGGCGAGACAGCCTCTATGGCTACACCTTC | CASSRRDSLYGYTF
TRBJ2-5 | . | TRBV5-1 | . | TGCGCCAGCAGCTTGGCGGTGGGAGGAGAGACCCAGTACTTC | CASSLAVGGETQYF
TRBJ2-1 | . | TRBV19 | . | TGTGCCAGTAGTATGGGACAACCCTCGGATGAGCAGTTCTTC | CASSMGQPSDEQFF